These 19 T cell receptor beta chains came from one sample sequenced in a study of molecular identifiers for immune sequencing clone quantification. Via MiXCR, TCRdb re-called the PCR reads, giving one row per CDR3 protein. The sample records about 10,000 distinct CDR3 sequences, 20% to 25% being singletons. The specimen was naive CD8+ T cells from blood, with Jurkat cell RNA spiked in. The subset was: FACS-sorted CD8+CD4-CCR7+CD45RA+ naive T cells. The receptors come from a human donor in good health. Some libraries in this study had Jurkat cell RNA spiked in.

This clonotype counts as medium-sized. This chain uses TRBV27 with TRBJ2-2; either TRBD1 or TRBD2 may fit D (5 bases each). Germline CDR1 MNHEY, CDR2 SMNVEV (reference sequence). CDR3 length equals 18 residues. V was shortened by 3 bases and J by 4 bases, with 21 bases between the two germline ends. CDR3 sequence reads: CASSLGPYQGTFTGELFF. Written as DNA, the CDR3 is TGTGCCAGCAGTTTGGGACCGTACCAGGGTACATTCACCGGGGAGCTGTTTTTT.

The rearrangement joins TRBV6-5 to TRBJ2-1; D remains unclear. V dropped 8 bases and J dropped 6 bases, with 11 bases sitting between them. Germline-derived CDR1 and CDR2 are MNHEY and SVGAGI. This CDR3 is built from 12 residues. The chain's CDR3 is CASRSMGNEQFF. The DNA for the CDR3 is TGTGCCAGCCGAAGTATGGGCAATGAGCAGTTCTTC.

This clonotype has ten or more counts. This rearrangement joins TRBV20-1 to TRBJ2-1; D unclear. CDR1 DFQATT and CDR2 SNEGSKA come from the germline V gene (reference sequence). This CDR3 has 11 amino acids. The V and J ends lost 6 bases and 7 bases respectively, with 10 bases between them. This CDR3 reads CSAPKMNEQFF. The CDR3 region has the DNA TGCAGTGCCCCTAAGATGAATGAGCAGTTCTTC.

This clonotype is termed medium-sized (0.01 to 0.1%). The V and J genes are TRBV20-1 and TRBJ2-7; 7 positions agree with TRBD2. CDR3 length: 14 residues. Germline CDR1 DFQATT, CDR2 SNEGSKA (reference sequence). J was trimmed by 6 bases and V by 6 bases; bases with no gene match: 14. CDR3 nucleotides: TGCAGTGCAGACCGGGAGGTAGGAGGACCCGAGCAGTACTTC. Encoded protein: CSADREVGGPEQYF.

About this clonotype: A read error is likely, as this CDR3 ends without the conserved phenylalanine or tryptophan. This chain links TRBV29-1 with TRBJ2-5; D not certain. This CDR3 contains 11 residues. Trimming cost V 7 bases and J 4 bases, with 10 bases left between them. In germline, CDR1 is SQVTM, CDR2 ANQGSEA. For the CDR3, the DNA is TGCAGCGCCAGAGTGGGAGAGACCCAGTACTAC. Protein product: CSARVGETQYY.

This clonotype is termed medium-sized (0.01 to 0.1%). This sequence joins TRBV19 and TRBJ2-7, with TRBD1 matching over 7 bases. The CDR3 runs 14 residues. The germline V gene has CDR1 LNHDA and CDR2 SQIVND (reference sequence). Trimming at V came to 5 bases and at J to 1 base, leaving 5 bases not matched to a gene. The CDR3 reads CASSQPGQSYEQYF. In DNA, the CDR3 is TGTGCCAGTAGTCAGCCGGGACAGTCCTACGAGCAGTACTTC.

This clonotype appeared many times. The chain combines TRBV7-9 with TRBJ2-3; no definite D call. The CDR3 loop spans 13 amino acids. Germline lookup yields CDR1 SEHNR and CDR2 FQNEAQ (reference sequence). V lost 5 bases and J 0 bases, leaving 6 bases between the germline ends. This CDR3 is CASSTGSTDTQYF. DNA for the CDR3: TGTGCCAGCAGCACGGGTAGCACAGATACGCAGTATTTT.

This clonotype showed up many times. The chain carries TRBV4-3 and TRBJ1-2, with a tentative D call TRBD1 (6 bases). This CDR3 region has 14 residues. The V end lost 0 bases, the J end lost 4 bases, and 9 bases lay between the germline ends. Germline CDR1 and CDR2: LGHNA and YSLEER. CDR3 DNA: TGCGCCAGCAGCCAAGAGGGGGCGGGCTATGGCTACACCTTC. As protein: CASSQEGAGYGYTF.

This clonotype is medium-sized by share. The chain employs TRBV9 and TRBJ1-5, with D possibly TRBD1 on 6 matching bases. The CDR3 is 14 amino acids. Trimming removed 4 bases at V and 5 bases at J, with 13 bases between. CDR1 is SGDLS and CDR2 is YYNGEE in the germline V gene. DNA of the CDR3: TGTGCCAGCAGCCCAGGACAGAGCTATCAGCCCCAGCATTTT. Residues: CASSPGQSYQPQHF.

This clonotype is medium-sized. V and J are TRBV5-6 and TRBJ2-7; perhaps TRBD1 as D (6 bases). The V end was cut by 4 bases, the J end by 0 bases, with 14 bases between. CDR1 and CDR2 from the germline V gene are SGHDT and YYEEEE. The CDR3 length is 15 residues. The CDR3 DNA reads TGTGCCAGCAGCGGCCCCGGGACACCCTCCTACGAGCAGTACTTC. Amino acids: CASSGPGTPSYEQYF.

This clonotype is medium-sized. The chain combines TRBV2 with TRBJ2-3, with 9 bases lining up with TRBD2. This CDR3 comprises 18 residues. From germline, CDR1 is SNHLY and CDR2 FYNNEI. With V trimmed by 4 bases and J by 1 base, 12 bases remained unmatched. Here the CDR3 DNA reads TGTGCCAGCAGTGTAGCGGGAGAGACTTCCTATGGCACAGATACGCAGTATTTT. Residues: CASSVAGETSYGTDTQYF.

Relative to its sample, this clonotype is medium-sized. CDR3 protein: CSARGLAGPFHEQYF. In DNA, the CDR3 is TGCAGTGCTAGAGGACTAGCGGGCCCGTTCCACGAGCAGTACTTC. This chain uses TRBV20-1 with TRBJ2-7; 10 bases agree with TRBD2. The germline gives CDR1 DFQATT, CDR2 SNEGSKA (reference sequence). Trimming removed 1 base from V and 5 bases from J; junction bases left unmatched: 8. This CDR3 region has 15 residues.

This chain joins TRBV24-1 and TRBJ1-5; TRBD1 might be the D (5 bases). CDR1 and CDR2 (germline): KGHDR, SFDVKD. This CDR3 is built from 16 residues. The ends were cut back, 5 bases at V and 1 base at J, with 14 bases in the middle. The CDR3 here is CATSGPGTSSNQPQHF. The CDR3 region has the DNA TGTGCCACCAGTGGCCCAGGGACTTCAAGCAATCAGCCCCAGCATTTT.

This clonotype is categorized as medium-sized. The rearrangement links TRBV19 to TRBJ1-5; maybe TRBD1 (6 bases). CDR1 LNHDA and CDR2 SQIVND come from the germline V gene (reference sequence). The length of the CDR3 is 16 residues. V lost 6 bases and J 0 bases, leaving 15 bases between the germline ends. Written as DNA, the CDR3 is TGTGCCAGTAGCCCCTCGACAGGACGTAGCAATCAGCCCCAGCATTTT. This codes for CASSPSTGRSNQPQHF.

Details on this clonotype: A junction end diverges from the germline sequence, so it may reflect a read error. The rearrangement joins TRBV9 to TRBJ2-1; D unresolved. The CDR3 spans 15 residues. Germline V gene sequence: CDR1 SGDLS, CDR2 YYNGEE. The CDR3 DNA reads as TGTGCCAGCAGCGACCAGTGGGGTTCCTACGATGAGCAGTTCTTC. This gives the protein CASSDQWGSYDEQFF.

The chain is built from TRBV11-2 and TRBJ1-1; no reliable D call. This CDR3 has 16 amino acids. Trimming took off 4 bases at V and 0 bases at J, with 15 bases between the two ends. Germline V CDR1 and CDR2: SGHAT, FQNNGV. CDR3 bases: TGTGCCAGCAGCTCAACGCGCGGGTACTTGAACACTGAAGCTTTCTTT. Translation: CASSSTRGYLNTEAFF.

Concerning this clonotype: Given a much more abundant clone one base away, this may be a read error. The V gene is TRBV12-3 or TRBV12-4, the J gene TRBJ2-7; 7 positions agree with TRBD2. There are 14 residues in the CDR3. CDR3 in DNA: TGTGCCGGCAGTTCTCGGCGGGGGTACTACGAGCAGTGCTTC. Translating gives CAGSSRRGYYEQCF.

This clonotype is medium-sized by share. The chain recombines TRBV28 with TRBJ1-3; no definite D call. The germline gives CDR1 MDHEN, CDR2 SYDVKM. The CDR3 sequence is 14 residues long. V dropped 8 bases and J dropped 16 bases, with 27 bases sitting between them. CDR3 DNA: TGTGCCAGCGGTGACCAGAATTCTGGAAATACGCTCTATTTT. It codes for CASGDQNSGNTLYF.

This clonotype was counted between two and nine times. The CDR3 nucleotides are TGTGCCAGCAGTGCCAGGGGGTTGTGGGAGCAGTACTTC. Translating it yields CASSARGLWEQYF. This rearrangement joins TRBV6-2 or TRBV6-3 to TRBJ2-7; 7 nucleotides line up with TRBD1. Germline CDR1 reads MNHEY; CDR2 reads SVGEGT. The CDR3 runs to 13 residues. The junction had 8 bases not matched to a gene; V was cut back by 5 bases and J by 7 bases.